The 26 T cell receptor beta chains given below trace back to one sample, sequenced in a study of beta chain features in type 1 diabetes. Since all of the isolated RNA was reverse transcribed, expressed TCRB transcripts were what got sequenced. Using immunoSEQ multiplex PCR, the repertoire was profiled, and TCRdb retains in-frame clones only, with some absent. In the table there are 200,000 to 250,000 clones, 9.6% of which are singletons. The sequencing input was naive CD4+ T cells from blood. The receptor source for this set is a woman aged 18-30 years in good health.

This chain connects TRBV18 to TRBJ1-1; 8 bases fit TRBD1. V gave up 4 bases and J gave up 3 bases; unmatched junction bases: 1. The CDR3 totals 13 residues. CDR1 KGHSH and CDR2 LQKENI come from the germline V gene. The CDR3 is CASSQTGDTEAFF. CDR3 DNA sequence: TGTGCCAGCTCACAGACAGGGGACACTGAAGCTTTCTTT. Using reference TRBV18 and TRBJ1-1 for the parts outside the CDR3, the full variable domain is NAGVMQNPRHLVRRRGQEARLRCSPMKGHSHVYWYRQLPEEGLKFMVYLQKENIIDESGMPKERFSAEFPKEGPSILRIQQVVRGDSAAYFCASSQTGDTEAFFGQGTRLTVV.

V usage is TRBV2 and J usage is TRBJ2-1; perhaps TRBD2 as D (6 bases). V was cut by 6 bases and J by 6 bases, with 18 bases left in between. The germline V gene has CDR1 SNHLY and CDR2 FYNNEI. This CDR3 comprises 15 residues. CDR3 sequence (DNA): TGTGCCAGCAGGAACCGGGACTCCCGGACCAATGAGCAGTTCTTC. Translation gives CASRNRDSRTNEQFF.

This clone was seen more than once but under ten times. The chain has TRBV4-1 and TRBJ2-6, with 8 bases lining up with TRBD1. This CDR3 is 19 amino acids long. V lost 5 bases and J lost 0; bases outside the gene matches: 12. Germline loops: CDR1 MGHRA, CDR2 YSYEKL. As DNA, the CDR3 is TGCGCCAGCAGCGCGATAATGGGACAGGTACACTCTGGGGCCAACGTCCTGACTTTC. It specifies CASSAIMGQVHSGANVLTF.

The sample holds a few counts of this clone. The chain has TRBV18 and TRBJ1-1; D is unclear. This CDR3 is 13 amino acids long. Germline CDR1 is KGHSH and CDR2 is LQKENI. The ends were cut back, 6 bases at V and 4 bases at J, with 12 bases in the middle. The CDR3: CASSPNLPTEAFF. The DNA of the CDR3 is TGTGCCAGCTCGCCAAATCTCCCCACTGAAGCTTTCTTT.

The J gene is TRBJ1-1, the V gene TRBV6-1; 7 bases align to TRBD1. The germline gives CDR1 MNHNS, CDR2 SASEGT. CDR3 length: 16 amino acids. With V trimmed by 2 bases and J by 6 bases, 12 bases remained unmatched. The DNA for the CDR3 is TGTGCCAGCAGTGAATTGGAGGGGGCGAGGGGCGCTGAAGCTTTCTTT. It codes for CASSELEGARGAEAFF.

Here the CDR3 DNA reads TGTGCCTCGGAGACTAGCGGGGGCTACGAGCAGTACTTC. It translates to CASETSGGYEQYF. The chain employs TRBV2 and TRBJ2-7; 12 bases line up with TRBD2. V shed 11 bases and J 3 bases; nucleotides not matched to a gene: 5. CDR1 and CDR2 from the germline V gene are SNHLY and FYNNEI. CDR3 length: 13 amino acids.

This chain joins TRBV30 and TRBJ2-7; weak D call: TRBD2 (7 bases). The CDR3 is made up of 13 amino acids. V gave up 4 bases and J gave up 2 bases, with 12 bases separating them. Germline V gene data show CDR1 as GTSNPN and CDR2 as SVGIG (reference sequence). CDR3 DNA: TGTGCCTGGAATTTCGGGGGGCCCTACGAGCAGTACTTC. It encodes CAWNFGGPYEQYF.

This rearrangement joins TRBV5-4 to TRBJ1-5, with D possibly being TRBD1 (5 bases). The CDR3 sequence is 17 residues long. Per germline, CDR1 SGHNT and CDR2 YYREEE (reference sequence). Trimming took off 4 bases at V and 0 bases at J, with 17 bases between the two ends. CDR3 DNA sequence: TGTGCCAGCAGCCTCGGACATTCCTCCGTTAGCAATCAGCCCCAGCATTTT. It specifies CASSLGHSSVSNQPQHF.

This clone was detected only a few times. The V and J genes are TRBV18 and TRBJ2-1, with D perhaps matching TRBD2 (5 bases). V was pared by 6 bases and J by 0 bases, with 15 bases between. The CDR3 loop spans 16 amino acids. From germline, CDR1 is KGHSH and CDR2 LQKENI. The CDR3 coding sequence is TGTGCCAGCTCTACGACCGGGGTAAGCTCCTACAATGAGCAGTTCTTC. It encodes CASSTTGVSSYNEQFF. Variable domain in full (rest from reference TRBV18 and TRBJ2-1): NAGVMQNPRHLVRRRGQEARLRCSPMKGHSHVYWYRQLPEEGLKFMVYLQKENIIDESGMPKERFSAEFPKEGPSILRIQQVVRGDSAAYFCASSTTGVSSYNEQFFGPGTRLTVL.

This clone came up a few times. The chain links TRBV9 to TRBJ2-1, with TRBD2 as a possible D gene (5 bases). V was cut by 0 bases and J by 0 bases, with 16 bases left in between. CDR3 length equals 18 residues. Germline V CDR1 and CDR2: SGDLS, YYNGEE. Here the CDR3 DNA reads TGTGCCAGCAGCGTAGAGTCCATGAGGGCTAGCTCCTACAATGAGCAGTTCTTC. Residues: CASSVESMRASSYNEQFF.

This clone was observed a handful of times. The chain is built from TRBV28 and TRBJ2-3; maybe TRBD1 (6 bases). CDR3 size: 15 residues. CDR1 is MDHEN, CDR2 SYDVKM, per germline. The V end was cut by 8 bases, the J end by 0 bases, with 15 bases between. This CDR3 reads CASLNRVSSTDTQYF. CDR3 nucleotide sequence: TGTGCCAGCTTGAACAGGGTCTCTAGCACAGATACGCAGTATTTT.

This clone has just a few counts. The J gene is TRBJ2-6, the V gene TRBV7-8; 7 positions agree with TRBD1. The junction had 12 bases not matched to a gene; V was cut back by 1 base and J by 0 bases. The germline gives CDR1 SGHVS, CDR2 FQNEAQ. This CDR3 has 20 residues. In nucleotides, the CDR3 is TGTGCCAGCAGCTTAGGTCTTGGGGGACAGCCTAGCTCTGGGGCCAACGTCCTGACTTTC. This encodes CASSLGLGGQPSSGANVLTF.

The gene calls are TRBV11-2 and TRBJ2-7; a weak D match, TRBD1 (5 bases). V lost 2 bases, J lost 0 bases, and 8 bases lay in between. The CDR3 consists of 14 residues. Germline V gives CDR1 SGHAT, CDR2 FQNNGV. CDR3 nucleotide sequence: TGTGCCAGCAGCTTATTAAGGGGCTCCTACGAGCAGTACTTC. This encodes CASSLLRGSYEQYF.

The sample holds a few counts of this clone. V is TRBV10-3 and J is TRBJ1-1; D might be TRBD1 (5 bases). CDR3 length: 14 residues. Germline lookup yields CDR1 ENHRY and CDR2 SYGVKD. V lost 7 bases and J lost 5, with 17 bases in between. In DNA, the CDR3 is TGTGCCATCAACTCCGGGGGGTATGGTACTGAAGCTTTCTTT. Translated: CAINSGGYGTEAFF.

The chain carries TRBV7-9 and TRBJ1-1; no clear D gene. This CDR3 has 18 amino acids. CDR1 is SEHNR and CDR2 is FQNEAQ in the germline V gene (reference sequence). Trimming removed 4 bases at V and 4 bases at J, with 25 bases between. The chain's CDR3 is CASSSYMHERRLGTEAFF. CDR3 nucleotide sequence: TGTGCCAGCAGCTCCTACATGCATGAGCGGAGGTTGGGCACTGAAGCTTTCTTT.

This clone was picked up a small number of times. The V call is TRBV18, the J call TRBJ2-3; the match to TRBD1 covers 12 bases. V was pared by 1 base and J by 0 bases, with 14 bases of the junction left unmatched. Germline V CDR1 and CDR2: KGHSH, LQKENI. CDR3 length: 21 amino acids. CDR3 nucleotide sequence: TGTGCCAGCTCACCACTCTACCGGGACAGGGGGCTACTGACTAGCACAGATACGCAGTATTTT. This encodes CASSPLYRDRGLLTSTDTQYF.

The rearrangement uses TRBV18 and TRBJ2-7, with 12 nucleotides matching TRBD1. Germline CDR1 reads KGHSH; CDR2 reads LQKENI. V lost 2 bases to trimming and J lost 5 bases; unmatched junction nucleotides: 4. This CDR3 comprises 15 residues. CDR3 residues: CASSPSGTGGDEQYF. The CDR3 region has the DNA TGTGCCAGCTCACCATCGGGGACAGGGGGCGACGAGCAGTACTTC.

This clone was seen repeatedly, ten times or more. The chain joins TRBV18 to TRBJ2-5; D might be TRBD1 (6 bases). V lost 3 bases to trimming and J lost 1 base, with 6 bases between them. The CDR3 totals 13 residues. Germline lookup yields CDR1 KGHSH and CDR2 LQKENI. The CDR3 DNA follows: TGTGCCAGCTCACCCAGGGGCCAAGAGACCCAGTACTTC. This codes for CASSPRGQETQYF.

The chain couples TRBV25-1 to TRBJ1-2; no definite D call. The CDR3 consists of 12 residues. V dropped 1 base and J dropped 4 bases, with 4 bases sitting between them. Per germline, CDR1 MGHDK and CDR2 SYGVNS. CDR3 bases: TGTGCCAGCAGTGAATTGGCCTATGGCTACACCTTC. Amino acid sequence: CASSELAYGYTF.

This clone was counted only a few times. V usage is TRBV14 and J usage is TRBJ1-1; D might be TRBD1 (5 bases). Trimming cost V 3 bases and J 1 base, with 12 bases left between them. The V gene's germline CDR1 is SGHDN and CDR2 FVKESK. This CDR3 has 15 amino acids. CDR3 residues: CASSQGRDRNTEAFF. CDR3 coding DNA: TGTGCCAGCAGCCAGGGCAGAGACAGGAACACTGAAGCTTTCTTT.

This clone was observed a handful of times. This sequence joins TRBV25-1 and TRBJ2-1; tentatively, D is TRBD2 (6 bases). Germline lookup yields CDR1 MGHDK and CDR2 SYGVNS. There are 13 residues in the CDR3. The V end was cut by 6 bases, the J end by 9 bases, with 15 bases between. CDR3 sequence reads: CASRWRGEGEQFF. For the CDR3, the DNA is TGTGCCAGCAGGTGGCGGGGCGAGGGTGAGCAGTTCTTC. Looking up the rest from reference TRBV25-1 and TRBJ2-1 gives the full variable domain: EADIYQTPRYLVIGTGKKITLECSQTMGHDKMYWYQQDPGMELHLIHYSYGVNSTEKGDLSSESTVSRIRTEHFPLTLESARPSHTSQYLCASRWRGEGEQFFGPGTRLTVL.

The chain links TRBV19 to TRBJ1-2; the D gene is possibly TRBD1 (6 bases). Trimming pared 9 bases from V and 0 bases from J, leaving 11 bases between. CDR3 length: 13 residues. The germline V gene encodes CDR1 LNHDA and CDR2 SQIVND (reference sequence). CDR3 protein: CASRDTANYGYTF. CDR3 nucleotide sequence: TGTGCCAGCCGGGACACCGCTAACTATGGCTACACCTTC.

The rearrangement uses TRBV28 and TRBJ2-1, with 9 bases aligning to TRBD2. CDR1 and CDR2 from the germline V gene are MDHEN and SYDVKM. The CDR3 contains 15 residues. V dropped 5 bases and J dropped 0; count of bases not matched to a gene: 2. This chain's CDR3 is CASSPRGGSYNEQFF. The CDR3 nucleotides read TGTGCCAGCAGTCCGCGGGGGGGCTCCTACAATGAGCAGTTCTTC.

This clone was seen more than once but under ten times. The chain employs TRBV6-5 and TRBJ1-5, with 9 bases lining up with TRBD1. J lost 6 bases, V lost 0 bases, and 6 bases had no gene match. Germline V lookup: CDR1 MNHEY, CDR2 SVGAGI. The CDR3 totals 16 residues. The CDR3 spells CASSYSNRGQGQPQHF. CDR3 coding DNA: TGTGCCAGCAGTTACTCCAACAGGGGACAGGGTCAGCCCCAGCATTTT.

There are a few counts of this clone. The chain couples TRBV5-1 to TRBJ1-5; 7 bases map to TRBD1. The CDR3 has 13 residues. CDR1 and CDR2 from the germline V gene are SGHRS and YFSETQ. Trimming removed 5 bases from V and 7 bases from J; junction bases left unmatched: 6. CDR3 nucleotide sequence: TGCGCCAGCAGGGGACAGCCGGGGCAGCCCCAGCATTTT. Translating it yields CASRGQPGQPQHF.

This clone was recorded a few times. The rearrangement uses TRBV6-5 and TRBJ2-1; maybe TRBD2 (6 bases). The germline V gene has CDR1 MNHEY and CDR2 SVGAGI. Trimming removed 7 bases from V and 4 bases from J, with 14 bases in between. The CDR3 sequence is 14 residues long. In DNA, the CDR3 is TGTGCCAGCACCGGAGGGACTTCTTACAATGAGCAGTTCTTC. Protein: CASTGGTSYNEQFF.